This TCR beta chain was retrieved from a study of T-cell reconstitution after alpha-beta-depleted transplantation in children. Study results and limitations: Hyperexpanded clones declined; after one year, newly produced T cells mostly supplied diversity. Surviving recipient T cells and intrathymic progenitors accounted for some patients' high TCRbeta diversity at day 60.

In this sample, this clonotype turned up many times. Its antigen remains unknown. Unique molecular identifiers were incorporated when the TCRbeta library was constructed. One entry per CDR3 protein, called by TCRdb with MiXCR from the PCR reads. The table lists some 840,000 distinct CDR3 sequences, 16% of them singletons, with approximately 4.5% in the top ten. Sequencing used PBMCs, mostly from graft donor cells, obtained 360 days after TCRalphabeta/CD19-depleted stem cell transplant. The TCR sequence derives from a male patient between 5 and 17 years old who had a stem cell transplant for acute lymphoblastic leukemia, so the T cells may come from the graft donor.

CDR3 nucleotides: TGCGCCAGCAGCTTGGCCGTGGCAGGAACCGAAAAACTGTTTTTT. Translation: CASSLAVAGTEKLFF. The rearrangement links TRBV5-1 to TRBJ1-4; D gene unclear. V gave up 0 bases and J gave up 8 bases, with 14 bases separating them. Looked up from germline, CDR1 is SGHRS and CDR2 is YFSETQ. The CDR3 runs 15 residues.